A single sample gave rise to the 25 T cell receptor beta chains below, sequenced in a study of neurological immune-mediated disorders. Sample time point: longitudinal time-point 2. TCRdb re-called the 5' RACE reads with MiXCR, one entry per CDR3 protein. Of 55,000 to 65,000 distinct CDR3 sequences listed, roughly 9.7% are singletons. The sample comprised PBMCs. These receptors all stem from a man aged 25 to 40 in good health.

There are many counts of this clonotype. This chain joins TRBV27 and TRBJ2-1, with TRBD2 as a possible D gene (6 bases). Germline assignment: CDR1 MNHEY and CDR2 SMNVEV (reference sequence). V lost 6 bases and J lost 15, with 15 bases in between. The CDR3 totals 11 residues. Written as DNA, the CDR3 is TGTGCCAGCAGAGGACCGGGAGTCAGGTTCTTC. Protein sequence: CASRGPGVRFF.

This clonotype was picked up many times. This chain joins TRBV29-1 and TRBJ2-7; the match to TRBD1 covers 9 bases. There are 14 residues in the CDR3. CDR1 and CDR2 from the germline V gene are SQVTM and ANQGSEA. With V trimmed by 6 bases and J by 4 bases, 10 bases remained unmatched. The CDR3 DNA sequence: TGCAGCGTGGGGACAGGGTCGGGGGGATACGAGCAGTACTTC. Protein product: CSVGTGSGGYEQYF.

The V gene is TRBV28, the J gene TRBJ2-5; D might be TRBD1 (6 bases). V lost 4 bases and J 2 bases, leaving 8 bases between the germline ends. This CDR3 contains 13 residues. Per germline, CDR1 MDHEN and CDR2 SYDVKM. The CDR3 DNA is TGTGCCAGCAGTTCCGGACAGCAAGAGACCCAGTACTTC. Translation: CASSSGQQETQYF.

The chain couples TRBV28 to TRBJ2-4; 9 bases agree with TRBD1. The CDR3 covers 14 residues. In germline, CDR1 is MDHEN, CDR2 SYDVKM. The V segment lost 5 bases and the J segment 11 bases; nucleotides outside the gene matches: 10. The CDR3 reads CASSTGQGNSVQYF. The CDR3 region has the DNA TGTGCCAGCAGTACGGGACAGGGAAATTCGGTTCAGTACTTC.

This clonotype was found many times. The chain has TRBV3-1 and TRBJ2-3; TRBD2 matches 9 bases. V trimming: 0 bases; J trimming: 5 bases; junction bases outside the gene matches: 9. CDR3 length equals 17 residues. Germline V gene data show CDR1 as LGHDT and CDR2 as YNNKEL (reference sequence). CDR3 coding DNA: TGTGCCAGCAGCCAAGAAGGACTAGCGAGAAGGGGAGATACGCAGTATTTT. This codes for CASSQEGLARRGDTQYF.

This clonotype has a count of ten or more. The chain employs TRBV20-1 and TRBJ2-7, with D unresolved. The ends were cut back, 0 bases at V and 7 bases at J, with 7 bases in the middle. The CDR3 consists of 11 residues. From germline, CDR1 is DFQATT and CDR2 SNEGSKA (reference sequence). The CDR3 here is CSARESTEQYF. DNA for the CDR3: TGCAGTGCTAGAGAGTCCACAGAGCAGTACTTC.

In this sample, this clonotype turned up many times. The chain has TRBV20-1 and TRBJ2-7; D might be TRBD1 or TRBD2, each matching 5 bases. CDR1 is DFQATT and CDR2 is SNEGSKA in the germline V gene (reference sequence). CDR3 length: 13 residues. Trimming pared 3 bases from V and 6 bases from J, leaving 15 bases between. CDR3 in DNA: TGCAGTGCTAGTGGTGGGGGTTGGGGCGAGCAGTACTTC. This sequence encodes CSASGGGWGEQYF.

This clonotype was seen more than once but under ten times. The V gene is TRBV28, the J gene TRBJ2-7, with D tentatively TRBD1 (6 bases). There are 15 residues in the CDR3. Trimming cost V 4 bases and J 3 bases, with 16 bases left between them. Germline CDR1 and CDR2: MDHEN and SYDVKM. Written as DNA, the CDR3 is TGTGCCAGCAGTTACAGGGTTCCGGCGGGCTACGAGCAGTACTTC. Encoded protein: CASSYRVPAGYEQYF.

In this sample, this clonotype turned up a few times. J is TRBJ1-4 and V is TRBV18, with a possible D match to TRBD1 (6 bases). The CDR3 totals 15 residues. V was clipped by 5 bases and J by 4 bases, with 14 bases between them. CDR1 KGHSH and CDR2 LQKENI come from the germline V gene. The CDR3 coding sequence is TGTGCCAGCTCATCCCGGACAGCTTTTAATGAAAAACTGTTTTTT. Translation gives CASSSRTAFNEKLFF.

Many counts were recorded for this clonotype. This chain joins TRBV5-6 and TRBJ2-5; D is ambiguous. V lost 3 bases and J lost 2, with 8 bases in between. CDR1 is SGHDT, CDR2 YYEEEE, per germline. The CDR3 has 13 amino acids. The CDR3 reads CASSWVSQETQYF. The CDR3 DNA reads as TGTGCCAGCAGCTGGGTCAGTCAAGAGACCCAGTACTTC.

This clonotype was recorded many times. V usage is TRBV10-3 and J usage is TRBJ2-2, with 9 bases that match TRBD2. Germline assignment: CDR1 ENHRY and CDR2 SYGVKD. This CDR3 spans 19 amino acids. The trim removed 3 bases at V and 0 bases at J, leaving 11 bases unmatched. The chain's CDR3 is CAISDPPASGKTNTGELFF. In nucleotides, the CDR3 is TGTGCCATCAGTGATCCGCCCGCTAGCGGGAAGACGAACACCGGGGAGCTGTTTTTT.

The J gene is TRBJ2-2, the V gene TRBV5-1; D remains unclear. The CDR3 runs to 15 residues. The V gene's germline CDR1 is SGHRS and CDR2 YFSETQ. V shed 5 bases and J shed 5 bases, with 16 bases lying between them. CDR3 sequence reads: CASRLTSAVTGELFF. The CDR3 DNA sequence: TGCGCCAGCAGATTGACAAGTGCTGTGACCGGGGAGCTGTTTTTT.

At least ten counts were recorded for this clonotype. The chain recombines TRBV28 with TRBJ2-7, with D perhaps TRBD1 (6 bases). Between the trimmed V and J ends, which lost 8 bases and 6 bases, there was a span of 20 bases. CDR1 and CDR2 from the germline V gene are MDHEN and SYDVKM. This CDR3 is 14 amino acids long. The CDR3 protein is CASELTGRGFEQYF. In DNA, the CDR3 is TGTGCCAGCGAATTGACAGGACGAGGTTTCGAGCAGTACTTC.

This clonotype showed up many times. The chain links TRBV20-1 to TRBJ2-3; 10 nucleotides line up with TRBD1. The V segment lost 8 bases and the J segment 3 bases; nucleotides outside the gene matches: 5. Germline V CDR1 and CDR2: DFQATT, SNEGSKA (reference sequence). This CDR3 is built from 13 residues. In DNA form, the CDR3 reads TGCAGTCGACAGGGGGCGCAGACAGATACGCAGTATTTT. It codes for CSRQGAQTDTQYF.

This clonotype was observed many times. V usage is TRBV7-2 and J usage is TRBJ2-1; D is ambiguous. V lost 4 bases and J lost 8, with 6 bases in between. The CDR3 length is 11 residues. The germline gives CDR1 SGHTA, CDR2 FQGNSA. CDR3 region: CASSYRYEQFF. CDR3 DNA: TGTGCCAGCAGCTACCGCTATGAGCAGTTCTTC.

The genes are TRBV5-1 and TRBJ2-3; 7 nucleotides agree with TRBD1. Looked up from germline, CDR1 is SGHRS and CDR2 is YFSETQ. This CDR3 spans 14 amino acids. The V gene end was trimmed by 3 bases and the J gene end by 8 bases; junction bases not matched to a gene: 9. The CDR3 loop reads CASSSRQGQGTQYF. The CDR3 DNA reads as TGCGCCAGCAGCTCTAGACAGGGCCAAGGTACGCAGTATTTT.

This clonotype was detected many times. This chain uses TRBV5-1 with TRBJ2-7, with D perhaps matching TRBD1 (5 bases). Germline V gene lookup returns CDR1 SGHRS and CDR2 YFSETQ. V was clipped by 1 base and J by 0 bases, with 8 bases between them. This CDR3 spans 14 amino acids. In DNA form, the CDR3 reads TGCGCCAGCAGCTTGTGGGGCAGCTCCTACGAGCAGTACTTC. Its protein is CASSLWGSSYEQYF.

This clonotype was detected ten times or more. The chain recombines TRBV20-1 with TRBJ2-2; D is unresolved. The CDR3 extends over 14 amino acids. Trimming stripped 2 bases from V and 0 bases from J, with 7 bases between. Germline V gene sequence: CDR1 DFQATT, CDR2 SNEGSKA (reference sequence). This chain's CDR3 is CSARRVSNTGELFF. The CDR3 bases are TGCAGTGCTAGACGAGTTTCGAACACCGGGGAGCTGTTTTTT.

Many counts were recorded for this clonotype. The chain employs TRBV7-9 and TRBJ1-1, with D unclear. The CDR3 covers 15 residues. CDR1 SEHNR and CDR2 FQNEAQ come from the germline V gene (reference sequence). V was cut by 4 bases and J by 3 bases, with 15 bases left in between. Written as DNA, the CDR3 is TGTGCCAGCAGCTCGCGTGCGGGCGGCGACACTGAAGCTTTCTTT. Its translation is CASSSRAGGDTEAFF.

This clonotype was detected ten times or more. The chain has TRBV6-1 and TRBJ2-5; 12 bases agree with TRBD2. This CDR3 has 15 residues. In germline, CDR1 is MNHNS, CDR2 SASEGT. The J segment lost 1 base and the V segment lost 6 bases, leaving 3 bases of the junction unmatched. The CDR3 region is CASSLLAGGQETQYF. CDR3 DNA sequence: TGTGCCAGCAGCTTACTAGCGGGGGGCCAAGAGACCCAGTACTTC.

This clonotype was picked up many times. The V call is TRBV18, the J call TRBJ2-5, with no clear D. V dropped 0 bases and J dropped 4 bases, with 6 bases sitting between them. The germline V gene has CDR1 KGHSH and CDR2 LQKENI. The CDR3 is made up of 13 amino acids. The CDR3 here is CASSPPIGETQYF. The CDR3, as DNA: TGTGCCAGCTCACCACCGATCGGAGAGACCCAGTACTTC.

In its sample, this clonotype was seen many times. The chain links TRBV20-1 to TRBJ2-1; the D gene is possibly TRBD2 (5 bases). The CDR3 runs 13 residues. The ends were cut back, 4 bases at V and 4 bases at J, with 11 bases in the middle. Germline loops: CDR1 DFQATT, CDR2 SNEGSKA (reference sequence). The CDR3 loop reads CSAKRQVYNEQFF. The CDR3 bases are TGCAGTGCTAAGCGGCAAGTATACAATGAGCAGTTCTTC.

This rearrangement joins TRBV15 to TRBJ2-7; 15 bases agree with TRBD2. J gave up 1 base and V 3 bases, and 7 bases lay outside the gene matches. The CDR3 consists of 18 residues. Germline values: CDR1 LNHNV, CDR2 YYDKDF (reference sequence). CDR3 coding DNA: TGTGCCACCAGCAGCTGGGGACTAGCGGGAGGAAAGTCCTACGAGCAGTACTTC. Its protein product is CATSSWGLAGGKSYEQYF.

This clonotype was seen at least ten times. The rearrangement links TRBV12-3 or TRBV12-4 to TRBJ1-5, with 8 bases matching TRBD1. The V gene end was trimmed by 6 bases and the J gene end by 5 bases; junction bases not matched to a gene: 6. The CDR3 covers 14 residues. The CDR3 spells CASRQGARDQPQHF. The CDR3 DNA sequence: TGTGCCAGCAGGCAGGGGGCGAGGGATCAGCCCCAGCATTTT.

This clonotype was counted many times. The V gene is TRBV5-1, the J gene TRBJ1-1; no definite D call. V lost 0 bases, J lost 5 bases, and 11 bases lay in between. CDR1 and CDR2 (germline): SGHRS, YFSETQ. The CDR3 consists of 14 residues. CDR3 DNA sequence: TGCGCCAGCAGCTTGGGCCCGCCGGGGACTGAAGCTTTCTTT. Translation: CASSLGPPGTEAFF.